This section outlines one TCR beta chain sequence together with its context. Trimming shortened V by 11 bases and J by 4 bases, and 14 bases separated the two germline ends. This CDR3 has 13 residues. Per the germline V gene, CDR1 is LNHDA and CDR2 is SQIVND (reference sequence). Per the original methods: For nucleated cells, counts were estimated from reference gene primer amplification. Data came from immunoSEQ multiplex PCR; TCRdb stores just in-frame clones and leaves some out. V and J calls and clone size are given by that table; D and trimming were obtained from the DNA. Among just over 70,000 clones listed, over 65% were seen once. The data derive from a study of blood T cell repertoires in COVID-19. At the level of the study: Donors in the United States, Italy and Spain gave samples during acute or convalescent COVID-19. In each case, the material was cDNA or gDNA derived from T cells, B-cell-depleted T cells, or PBMCs.

This TCR derives from a woman between 65 and 79 years old with acute or convalescent COVID-19. The rearrangement links TRBV19 to TRBJ1-4, with D perhaps matching TRBD1 (5 bases). Sequencing was carried out using peripheral blood. CDR3 sequence (DNA): TGTGCCTCCCGAGGCGGGGGTAATGAAAAACTGTTTTTT. Its protein product is CASRGGGNEKLFF.